The rows below give T cell receptor beta chains drawn from one sample of a study of identical twins. One entry per CDR3 protein, called by TCRdb with MiXCR from the 5' RACE reads. The data contain around 490,000 distinct CDR3 sequences, 14% of them seen just once; the ten biggest clones take up 0.95% to 1%. This sample also appeared in a second study, on yellow fever vaccine responses in identical twins.

The sequenced material came from CD4+ T cells sorted from blood. These receptors all come from a woman in her late teens or twenties in good health. CDR3s include the opening cysteine and the closing phenylalanine or tryptophan. D genes are given only for firm matches. Only some rows state a clone size, as once, few, many or a class for expanded clones.

size	V	D	J	CDR3	DNA
few	TRBV7-3	TRBD1	TRBJ1-1	CASSLKTGGAAGEAFF	TGTGCCAGCAGCTTAAAGACAGGGGGGGCTGCTGGTGAAGCTTTCTTT
few	TRBV7-2	-	TRBJ2-7	CASSTAGGLASYEQYF	TGTGCCAGCAGCACCGCTGGGGGGTTAGCGTCCTACGAGCAGTACTTC
few	TRBV9	TRBD2	TRBJ2-3	CASSPGREPSTDTQYF	TGTGCCAGCAGCCCAGGGAGGGAACCGAGCACAGATACGCAGTATTTT
few	TRBV2	-	TRBJ1-1	CASSNRVTGTTEAFF	TGTGCCAGCAGCAACCGGGTCACCGGGACCACTGAAGCTTTCTTT
many	TRBV12-3/TRBV12-4	-	TRBJ2-3	CASLRFGTDTQYF	TGTGCCAGCTTGCGTTTCGGCACAGATACGCAGTATTTT
few	TRBV5-1	TRBD2	TRBJ2-1	CASSSLAGEDPNEQFF	TGCGCCAGCAGCTCATTAGCGGGAGAAGACCCCAATGAGCAGTTCTTC
-	TRBV19	-	TRBJ2-7	CASSMATGNEQYF	TGTGCCAGTAGTATGGCAACAGGTAACGAGCAGTACTTC
few	TRBV18	TRBD1	TRBJ2-7	CASSPTGGDYEQYF	TGTGCCAGCTCACCGACAGGGGGAGACTACGAGCAGTACTTC
many	TRBV11-2	TRBD2	TRBJ2-1	CASSSLLGGDRSYNEQFF	TGTGCCAGCAGCTCCCTTCTGGGGGGGGACCGCTCCTACAATGAGCAGTTCTTC
few	TRBV11-3	-	TRBJ2-2	CASSLGGLTGELFF	TGTGCCAGCAGCTTAGGGGGACTCACCGGGGAGCTGTTTTTT
few	TRBV11-2	TRBD2	TRBJ2-3	CASSILLAGSKDTQYF	TGTGCCAGCAGCATACTACTAGCGGGGTCGAAAGATACGCAGTATTTT
few	TRBV20-1	TRBD2	TRBJ2-7	CSARRSGSRDEQYF	TGCAGTGCTCGACGAAGCGGGAGTCGGGACGAGCAGTACTTC
-	TRBV28	TRBD2	TRBJ2-1	CASSTPGGSSYNEQFF	TGTGCCAGCAGTACTCCGGGAGGAAGCTCCTACAATGAGCAGTTCTTC
few	TRBV28	-	TRBJ1-2	CASSLAGRGYTF	TGTGCCAGCAGTCTGGCGGGGCGCGGCTACACCTTC
-	TRBV24-1	-	TRBJ1-6	CATSREKGSPLHF	TGTGCCACCAGTAGGGAAAAGGGTTCACCCCTCCACTTT
few	TRBV4-1	-	TRBJ1-2	CASSQVAQAGGYTF	TGCGCCAGCAGCCAAGTTGCACAGGCGGGGGGCTACACCTTC
many	TRBV29-1	-	TRBJ2-1	CSPGRSYNEQFF	TGCAGCCCAGGAAGGTCCTACAATGAGCAGTTCTTC
-	TRBV20-1	TRBD1	TRBJ2-2	CSARDQRTGPGELFF	TGCAGTGCTAGAGATCAGAGGACAGGGCCCGGGGAGCTGTTTTTT